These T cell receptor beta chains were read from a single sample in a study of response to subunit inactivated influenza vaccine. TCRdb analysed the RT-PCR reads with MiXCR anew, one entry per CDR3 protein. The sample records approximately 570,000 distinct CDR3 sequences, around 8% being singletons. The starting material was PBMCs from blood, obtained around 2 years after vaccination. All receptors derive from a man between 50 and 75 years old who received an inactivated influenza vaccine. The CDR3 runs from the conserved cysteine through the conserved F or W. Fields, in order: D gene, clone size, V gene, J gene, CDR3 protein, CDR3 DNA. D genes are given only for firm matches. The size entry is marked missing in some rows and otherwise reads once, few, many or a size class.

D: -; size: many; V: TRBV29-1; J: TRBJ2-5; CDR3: CSVVGRETQYF; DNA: TGCAGCGTGGTCGGGCGCGAGACCCAGTACTTC
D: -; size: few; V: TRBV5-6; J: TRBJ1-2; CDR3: CASSLLSAAYGYTF; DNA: TGTGCCAGCAGCTTATTATCAGCGGCCTATGGCTACACCTTC
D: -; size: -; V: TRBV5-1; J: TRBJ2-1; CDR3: CASIDTSRENEQFF; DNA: TGCGCCAGCATCGATACAAGTAGGGAAAATGAGCAGTTCTTC
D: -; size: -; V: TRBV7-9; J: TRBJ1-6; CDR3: CASRTGGNSPLHF; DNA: TGTGCCAGCAGGACCGGAGGTAATTCACCCCTCCACTTT
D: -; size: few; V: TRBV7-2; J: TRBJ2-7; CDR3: CASSLYGLPYEQYF; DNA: TGTGCCAGCAGCTTGTACGGGCTCCCCTACGAGCAGTACTTC
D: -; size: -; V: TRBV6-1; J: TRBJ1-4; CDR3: CASRGWGVEKLFF; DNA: TGTGCCAGCAGAGGGTGGGGAGTTGAAAAACTGTTTTTT
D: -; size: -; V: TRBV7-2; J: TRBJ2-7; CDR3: CASSLGFSWTYEQYF; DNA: TGTGCCAGCAGCTTAGGATTCTCATGGACCTACGAGCAGTACTTC
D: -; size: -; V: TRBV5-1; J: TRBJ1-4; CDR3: CASSPGPTDRTSTNEKLFF; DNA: TGCGCCAGCAGCCCCGGACCGACAGATAGAACCTCAACTAATGAAAAACTGTTTTTT
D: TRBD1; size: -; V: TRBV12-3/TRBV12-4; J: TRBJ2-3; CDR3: CASSRQGGEVTQYF; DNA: TGTGCCAGCAGTAGACAGGGGGGAGAGGTTACGCAGTATTTT
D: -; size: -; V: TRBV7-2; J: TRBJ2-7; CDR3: CASSVSSGRTSYEQYF; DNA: TGTGCCAGCAGCGTTAGTTCGGGACGGACTTCCTACGAGCAGTACTTC
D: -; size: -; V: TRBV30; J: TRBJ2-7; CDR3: CACALGSTSYEQYF; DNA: TGTGCCTGTGCTCTGGGCAGCACCTCCTACGAGCAGTACTTC
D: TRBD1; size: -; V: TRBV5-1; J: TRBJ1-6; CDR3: CASSGGTDNSPLHF; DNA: TGCGCCAGCAGCGGCGGGACAGATAATTCACCCCTCCACTTT
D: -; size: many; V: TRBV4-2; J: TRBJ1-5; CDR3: CASRPDRSNQPQHF; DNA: TGTGCCAGCAGACCCGACAGGTCCAATCAGCCCCAGCATTTT
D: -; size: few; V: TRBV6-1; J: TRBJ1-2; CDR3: CASSEGDTGYGYTF; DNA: TGTGCCAGCAGTGAAGGGGACACTGGCTATGGCTACACCTTC
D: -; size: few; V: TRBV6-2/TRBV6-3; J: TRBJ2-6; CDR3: CASLRDGANVLTF; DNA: TGTGCCAGCTTACGGGATGGGGCCAACGTCCTGACTTTC
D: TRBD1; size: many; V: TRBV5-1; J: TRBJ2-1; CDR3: CASSGQGRYNEQFF; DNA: TGCGCCAGCAGCGGACAGGGGCGCTACAATGAGCAGTTCTTC
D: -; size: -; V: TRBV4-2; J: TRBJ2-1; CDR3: CASSQERSNEQFF; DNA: TGTGCCAGCAGCCAAGAACGGTCCAATGAGCAGTTCTTC
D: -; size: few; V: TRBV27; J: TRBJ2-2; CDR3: CASSLFIGSNTGELFF; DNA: TGTGCCAGCAGTTTATTTATCGGTTCGAACACCGGGGAGCTGTTTTTT
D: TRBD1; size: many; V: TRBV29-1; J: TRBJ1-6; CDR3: CSARTGGFGSPLHF; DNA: TGCAGCGCTCGGACAGGGGGCTTCGGTTCACCCCTCCACTTT
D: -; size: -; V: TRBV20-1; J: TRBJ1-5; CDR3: CSATWGQYSNQPQHF; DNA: TGCAGTGCAACGTGGGGCCAATATAGCAATCAGCCCCAGCATTTT
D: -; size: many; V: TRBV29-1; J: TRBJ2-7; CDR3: CSARIRGAYEQYF; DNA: TGCAGCGCCCGAATACGAGGGGCCTACGAGCAGTACTTC
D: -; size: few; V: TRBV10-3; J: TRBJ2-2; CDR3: CAISESLTAQFF; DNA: TGTGCCATCAGTGAGTCGCTGACAGCACAGTTTTTT
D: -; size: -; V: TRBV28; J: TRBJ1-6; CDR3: CASGNGGSSYNSPLHF; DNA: TGTGCCAGCGGAAATGGAGGGAGCTCCTATAATTCACCCCTCCACTTT
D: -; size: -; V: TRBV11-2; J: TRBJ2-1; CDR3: CASSSLAGAFPNEQFF; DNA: TGTGCCAGCAGCAGCCTTGCGGGGGCCTTCCCCAATGAGCAGTTCTTC
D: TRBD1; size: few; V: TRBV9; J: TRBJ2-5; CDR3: CASSPRQGFQETQYF; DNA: TGTGCCAGCAGCCCGAGACAGGGTTTTCAAGAGACCCAGTACTTC
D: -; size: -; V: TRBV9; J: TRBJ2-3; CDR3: CASSATPQGGLADTQYF; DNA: TGTGCCAGCAGCGCTACCCCACAAGGGGGTCTGGCAGATACGCAGTATTTT
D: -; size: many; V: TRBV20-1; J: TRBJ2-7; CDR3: CSAAGFFDEQYF; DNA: TGCAGTGCTGCAGGGTTTTTCGACGAGCAGTACTTC
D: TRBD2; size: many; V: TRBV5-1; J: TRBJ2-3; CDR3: CASSRGGQRDTQYF; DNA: TGCGCCAGCAGCCGCGGGGGGCAGAGAGATACGCAGTATTTT
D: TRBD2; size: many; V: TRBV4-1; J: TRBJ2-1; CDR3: CASSLISSGGPGDEQFF; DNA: TGCGCCAGCAGCCTCATTAGTAGCGGGGGGCCAGGGGATGAGCAGTTCTTC
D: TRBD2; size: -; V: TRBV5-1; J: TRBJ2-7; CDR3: CASSLLQLAGGGYEQYF; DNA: TGCGCCAGCAGCTTGTTACAACTAGCGGGAGGAGGCTACGAGCAGTACTTC
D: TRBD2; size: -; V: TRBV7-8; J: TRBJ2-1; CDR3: CASSTSSGTSGSYEQFF; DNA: TGTGCCAGCAGCACCTCCTCCGGGACTAGCGGGAGCTATGAGCAGTTCTTC
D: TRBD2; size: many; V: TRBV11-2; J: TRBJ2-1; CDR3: CASSLTGTSGYNEQFF; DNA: TGTGCCAGCAGCCTCACCGGGACTAGCGGATACAATGAGCAGTTCTTC
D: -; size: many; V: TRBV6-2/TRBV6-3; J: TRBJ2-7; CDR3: CASSGSTGDEQYF; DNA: TGTGCCAGCAGTGGTTCGACAGGAGACGAGCAGTACTTC
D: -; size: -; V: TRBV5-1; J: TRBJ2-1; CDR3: CASSEGINEQFF; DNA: TGCGCCAGCAGCGAAGGGATCAATGAGCAGTTCTTC
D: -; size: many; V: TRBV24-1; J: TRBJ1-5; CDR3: CATSPGGVNQPQHF; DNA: TGTGCCACCAGCCCCGGGGGGGTCAATCAGCCCCAGCATTTT
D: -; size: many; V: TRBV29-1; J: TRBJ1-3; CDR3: CSVETGNTIYF; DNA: TGCAGCGTTGAGACTGGAAACACCATATATTTT
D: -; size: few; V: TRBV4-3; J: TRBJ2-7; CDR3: CASSFRTADEQYF; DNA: TGCGCCAGCAGCTTTCGGACAGCCGACGAGCAGTACTTC
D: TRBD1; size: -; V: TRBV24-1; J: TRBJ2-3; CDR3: CATSDTRGPSDTQYF; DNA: TGTGCCACCAGTGACACCAGGGGGCCCTCAGATACGCAGTATTTT
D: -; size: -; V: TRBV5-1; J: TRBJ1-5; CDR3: CASSLLGAGNQPQHF; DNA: TGCGCCAGCAGCTTGTTGGGGGCGGGCAATCAGCCCCAGCATTTT
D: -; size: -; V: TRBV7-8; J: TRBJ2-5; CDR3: CASYRGGETQYF; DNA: TGTGCCAGCTACAGGGGGGGAGAGACCCAGTACTTC
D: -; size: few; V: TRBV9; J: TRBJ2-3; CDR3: CASSVAGSEVDTQYF; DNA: TGTGCCAGCAGCGTAGCCGGTAGCGAAGTAGATACGCAGTATTTT
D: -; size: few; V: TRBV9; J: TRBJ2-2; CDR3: CASSAYTIAERELFF; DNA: TGTGCCAGCAGCGCATATACAATAGCGGAGCGGGAGCTGTTTTTT
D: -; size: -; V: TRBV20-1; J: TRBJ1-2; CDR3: CSARPEEGYTF; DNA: TGCAGTGCTAGACCCGAGGAGGGCTACACCTTC
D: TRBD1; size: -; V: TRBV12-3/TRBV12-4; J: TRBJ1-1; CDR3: CASRRQGADTEAFF; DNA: TGTGCCAGCAGACGACAGGGTGCGGACACTGAAGCTTTCTTT
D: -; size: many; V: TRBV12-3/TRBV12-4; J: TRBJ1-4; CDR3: CASRLTEKLFF; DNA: TGTGCCAGCAGGCTGACAGAAAAACTGTTTTTT
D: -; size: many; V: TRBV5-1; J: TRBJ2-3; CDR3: CASSLEPSGTDTQYF; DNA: TGCGCCAGCAGCTTGGAGCCCTCGGGGACAGATACGCAGTATTTT
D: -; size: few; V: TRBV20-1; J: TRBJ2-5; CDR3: CSASSPSQETQYF; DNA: TGCAGTGCTAGTTCTCCGTCACAAGAGACCCAGTACTTC
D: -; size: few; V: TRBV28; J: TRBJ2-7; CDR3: CASSPPVLSISEQYF; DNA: TGTGCCAGCAGTCCCCCGGTCTTGTCCATTAGCGAGCAGTACTTC
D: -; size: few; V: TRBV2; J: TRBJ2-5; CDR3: CASSDRGYQETQYF; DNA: TGTGCCAGCAGTGATAGGGGGTATCAAGAGACCCAGTACTTC
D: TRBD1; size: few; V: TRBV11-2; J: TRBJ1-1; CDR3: CASSLGTSTGVGAFF; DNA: TGTGCCAGCAGCTTGGGTACCTCGACAGGGGTTGGAGCTTTCTTT
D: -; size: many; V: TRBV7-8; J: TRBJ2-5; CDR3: CASSLDGREILETQYF; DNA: TGTGCCAGCAGCTTAGATGGCAGGGAAATTTTGGAGACCCAGTACTTC
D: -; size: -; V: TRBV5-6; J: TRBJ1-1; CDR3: CASSSGDISFTEAFF; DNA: TGTGCCAGCAGCTCCGGAGACATTTCTTTTACTGAAGCTTTCTTT
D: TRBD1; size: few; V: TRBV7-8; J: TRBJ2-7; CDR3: CASSEGDRSSYEQYF; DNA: TGTGCCAGCAGCGAGGGGGACAGGTCCTCCTACGAGCAGTACTTC